The T cell receptor beta chain under discussion was sequenced for a study of early T cells in non-severe SARS-CoV-2 infection. Each cDNA molecule carried a unique molecular identifier. MiXCR was run by TCRdb on the 5' RACE reads, yielding one entry per CDR3 protein. Among approximately 56,000 distinct CDR3 sequences listed, about 15% were seen once. This TCR derives from an adult who was a healthcare worker with PCR-confirmed SARS-CoV-2 infection or an uninfected control (not recorded which). The source was whole blood, collected at baseline.

CDR3 region: CASRRRGNTGELFF. The CDR3 DNA is TGTGCCAGCAGGAGAAGGGGAAACACCGGGGAGCTGTTTTTT. The chain is built from TRBV7-8 and TRBJ2-2, with D perhaps TRBD1 (5 bases). This CDR3 region has 14 residues. Between the trimmed V and J ends, which lost 6 bases and 2 bases, there was a span of 10 bases. The germline CDR1 and CDR2 sequences are SGHVS and FQNEAQ.